The 18 T cell receptor beta chains below all came from one sample that was sequenced in a study of blood T cells in healthy people across ages. With a J-beta primer mix and a sample-barcoded 5' primer, a second PCR ran roughly 7 to 11 cycles. Each CDR3 protein gets one entry after TCRdb re-called the 5' RACE reads with MiXCR. Among hundreds of thousands of distinct CDR3 sequences, more than 45% were seen once, and the ten largest hold roughly 13%. Sample: blood. The receptor source for this set is a woman at least 80 years old in good health.

On this clonotype: Mismatch with germline at one junction end may stem from a read error. The chain has TRBV6-6 and TRBJ2-5, with D possibly called TRBD1 or TRBD2 (5 bases each). CDR1 is MNHNY and CDR2 is SVGAGI in the germline V gene (reference sequence). This CDR3 is 15 amino acids long. The CDR3 reads CASTRDGTRAETRYF. CDR3 nucleotide sequence: TGTGCCAGCACTAGGGACGGCACGCGGGCGGAGACCCGGTACTTC.

The chain uses TRBV20-1 and TRBJ2-1; D remains ambiguous. Trimming took 4 bases from V and 5 from J, leaving 24 bases between them. This CDR3 spans 17 amino acids. The germline CDR1 and CDR2 sequences are DFQATT and SNEGSKA (reference sequence). The CDR3 nucleotides are TGCAGTGCTATCCTCCGAATTGCGGCCGGAATTCACAATGAGCAGTTCTTC. Translation gives CSAILRIAAGIHNEQFF.

The CDR3 region is CASSLGSARGSYEQYF. Written as DNA, the CDR3 is TGTGCCAGCAGCTTAGGCTCGGCCCGGGGGTCCTACGAGCAGTACTTC. The V call is TRBV11-2, the J call TRBJ2-7, with D perhaps TRBD2 (6 bases). V was shortened by 1 base and J by 1 base, with 14 bases between the two germline ends. Per germline, CDR1 SGHAT and CDR2 FQNNGV. CDR3 length: 16 residues. Complete variable domain (other parts from reference TRBV11-2 and TRBJ2-7): EAGVAQSPRYKIIEKRQSVAFWCNPISGHATLYWYQQILGQGPKLLIQFQNNGVVDDSQLPKDRFSAERLKGVDSTLKIQPAKLEDSAVYLCASSLGSARGSYEQYFGPGTRLTVT.

This chain joins TRBV3-1 and TRBJ2-1; no firm D call. V was shortened by 0 bases and J by 0 bases, with 9 bases between the two germline ends. CDR3 length equals 16 residues. CDR1 and CDR2 (germline): LGHDT, YNNKEL (reference sequence). This chain's CDR3 is CASSQEGSISYNEQFF. DNA of the CDR3: TGTGCCAGCAGCCAAGAGGGCTCCATCTCCTACAATGAGCAGTTCTTC.

Only one count was recorded for this clonotype. Its ends do not fully match the called genes, so a read error is possible. The chain links TRBV12-3 or TRBV12-4 to TRBJ1-1; TRBD1 might be the D (6 bases). This CDR3 is built from 14 residues. The CDR3 DNA sequence: TGTGCCAGCAGATTAGACAGGATGAACACTGAAGCTTTCTTT. Translation: CASRLDRMNTEAFF.

This clonotype appeared many times. The chain has TRBV29-1 and TRBJ2-1; possible D gene TRBD2, 6 bases. The V and J ends lost 6 bases and 4 bases respectively, with 13 bases between them. The CDR3 is 13 amino acids. Germline CDR1 is SQVTM and CDR2 is ANQGSEA. CDR3 protein: CSVHHRGYNEQFF. The CDR3 nucleotides read TGCAGCGTCCACCACCGGGGGTACAATGAGCAGTTCTTC.

This clonotype was observed many times. This sequence joins TRBV7-9 and TRBJ2-5; D call uncertain. The germline V and J ends were trimmed by 6 bases and 6 bases, with 8 bases remaining between them. Germline V gene lookup returns CDR1 SEHNR and CDR2 FQNEAQ (reference sequence). This CDR3 region has 11 residues. DNA for the CDR3: TGTGCCAGCAGTTTATCCCAGACCCAGTACTTC. It specifies CASSLSQTQYF.

The V gene is TRBV9, the J gene TRBJ1-2; 8 positions agree with TRBD1. Germline V gene data show CDR1 as SGDLS and CDR2 as YYNGEE. The CDR3 has 14 amino acids. The junction had 6 bases not matched to a gene; V was cut back by 0 bases and J by 8 bases. The DNA for the CDR3 is TGTGCCAGCAGCGTAGACCAGGGGGCGCGAGGCTACACCTTC. Its translation is CASSVDQGARGYTF.

This clonotype was detected a few times. The V and J genes are TRBV10-2 and TRBJ1-3; D is undetermined. With 2 bases removed from V and 2 bases from J, the gap between germline ends came to 4 bases. Germline V gene sequence: CDR1 WSHSY, CDR2 SAAADI. The CDR3 has 13 residues. CDR3 loop: CASSENAGNTIYF. The CDR3 bases are TGCGCCAGCAGTGAGAACGCTGGAAACACCATATATTTT.

V is TRBV6-2 or TRBV6-3 and J is TRBJ2-5; the D call may be TRBD1 or TRBD2 (5 bases each). The end of the DNA aligns better with TRBJ2-7, so the J call may be wrong. Germline V gene data show CDR1 as MNHEY and CDR2 as SVGEGT. The CDR3 runs to 18 residues. The CDR3 DNA is TGTGCCAGCAGCCTAGTCCTCTCGGGACCCAATTCCGTGTACGAGCAGTACTTC. It specifies CASSLVLSGPNSVYEQYF.

This clonotype was counted at least ten times. The rearrangement links TRBV7-2 to TRBJ2-3; D perhaps matches TRBD2 (5 bases). Germline CDR1 reads SGHTA; CDR2 reads FQGNSA. The germline V and J ends were trimmed by 5 bases and 0 bases, with 15 bases remaining between them. This CDR3 has 16 residues. CDR3 sequence (DNA): TGTGCCAGCAGCCGAATGTCGCGGGCTAGCACAGATACGCAGTATTTT. Residues: CASSRMSRASTDTQYF.

The V and J genes are TRBV6-2 or TRBV6-3 and TRBJ2-1; 9 nucleotides agree with TRBD2. CDR1 and CDR2 from the germline V gene are MNHEY and SVGEGT. V was pared by 8 bases and J by 7 bases, with 18 bases of the junction left unmatched. The CDR3 spans 17 residues. CDR3 coding DNA: TGTGCCAGCGTCCGGGGAGGTAGCGGGAGAATTGGGAATGAGCAGTTCTTC. Translation: CASVRGGSGRIGNEQFF.

In the case of this clonotype: One end of the junction varies from germline; a read error may be responsible. CDR3 residues: CASSLGPTEADEQYF. CDR3 in DNA: TGTGCTAGCAGCTTAGGACCGACAGAGGCTGACGAGCAGTACTTC. This chain links TRBV7-7 with TRBJ2-7; TRBD1 might be the D (5 bases). Germline lookup yields CDR1 SSHAT and CDR2 FNYEAQ (reference sequence). The CDR3 is 15 residues long.

This clonotype has ten or more counts. The chain links TRBV4-2 to TRBJ2-4; 11 bases are shared with TRBD2. The CDR3 extends over 17 amino acids. Trimming cost V 1 base and J 1 base; bases outside gene matches: 3. From germline, CDR1 is LGHNA and CDR2 YNFKEQ. As DNA, the CDR3 is TGTGCCAGCAGCCAAGCTAGCGGGGGGTTGGCCAAAAACATTCAGTACTTC. As protein: CASSQASGGLAKNIQYF.

There are a few counts of this clonotype. The V call is TRBV4-2, the J call TRBJ2-1, with D tentatively TRBD2 (6 bases). Germline values: CDR1 LGHNA, CDR2 YNFKEQ. The length of the CDR3 is 16 residues. Trimming shortened V by 0 bases and J by 0 bases, and 9 bases separated the two germline ends. The CDR3 here is CASSQDRGSSYNEQFF. CDR3 DNA sequence: TGTGCCAGCAGCCAAGACCGGGGGTCCTCCTACAATGAGCAGTTCTTC.

This clonotype was seen a handful of times. The gene calls are TRBV28 and TRBJ1-2; D is unresolved. This CDR3 is built from 14 residues. With 6 bases removed from V and 1 base from J, the gap between germline ends came to 12 bases. Germline V gives CDR1 MDHEN, CDR2 SYDVKM. The CDR3 reads CASSLGGDNYGYTF. The CDR3, as DNA: TGTGCCAGCAGCCTCGGCGGAGATAACTATGGCTACACCTTC.

Regarding this clonotype: A single base separates this from a much larger clone, so it may be a read error. This chain joins TRBV29-1 and TRBJ2-3; D gene uncertain. Germline V gene lookup returns CDR1 SQVTM and CDR2 ANQGSEA. V was pared by 4 bases and J by 1 base, with 6 bases between. The CDR3 covers 12 residues. CDR3 nucleotides: TGCAGCGTTGTTATAGGCACAGATACGCAGTATTTT. The encoded protein is CSVVIGTDTQYF.

This clonotype was seen only once. The chain is built from TRBV12-3 or TRBV12-4 and TRBJ2-5; D might be TRBD1 (7 bases). The CDR3 sequence is 14 residues long. V was clipped by 5 bases and J by 1 base, with 11 bases between them. CDR3 protein: CASSAGTVQETQYF. CDR3 in DNA: TGTGCCAGCAGTGCGGGGACAGTCCAAGAGACCCAGTACTTC.